This T cell receptor (beta chain) was recorded in a study of T cell repertoires in aging, cancer and after chemotherapy. Study as a whole: Six age groups, ranging from 30 or younger to 70 or older, included the donors. The full dataset contained around 10 million TCR reads.

Multiplex touch-down PCR with TRB-A/B primers amplified rearranged V-D-J TRB sequences. TCRdb processed the multiplex PCR reads anew with MiXCR; each CDR3 protein has one entry. The data contain 7,000 to 9,000 distinct CDR3 sequences, about 40% of them seen just once; the ten biggest clones take up 12%. Trimming took 3 bases from V and 6 from J, leaving 19 bases between them. The CDR3 length is 17 residues. Study outcomes and limitations: Compared with age-matched healthy donors, untreated hematological or solid cancer patients showed higher blood TCR clonality.

The template was genomic DNA from peripheral blood, not RNA. This clonotype was seen a handful of times. Its matching antigen is unknown. Sample: blood. This sequence joins TRBV5-3 and TRBJ1-6; a weak D match, TRBD1 (6 bases). TRBV5-3 is an open reading frame, and its role is uncertain. The receptor was derived from a human donor with a solid tumor. This CDR3 reads CARSSSTGSRANSPLHF. CDR3 DNA sequence: TGTGCCAGAAGCTCCTCGACAGGATCGAGGGCTAATTCACCCCTCCACTTT.